This paragraph covers one T cell receptor beta chain sequence. This receptor's antigen is unknown. The sample holds no much larger clone one base away, and base qualities are not on file. The immunoSEQ Assay, a bias-controlled multiplex PCR, was used to amplify TCRbeta CDR3 regions from genomic DNA. The paper's processing steps were these. The number of nucleated cells in each sample was estimated from the amplification of reference gene primers within the assay. Sequence reads were collapsed and filtered to measure the absolute abundance of every unique TCRbeta CDR3 rearrangement. For each sample, productive Simpson clonality was calculated as the square root of Simpson's diversity index across productive rearrangements. TCRdb carries this immuneACCESS record with in-frame sequences only. Its versions omit some clonotypes, under half of them owing to an unresolved V gene in the studies checked, with the rest unexplained. V and J calls and clone size are given by that table; D and trimming were obtained from the DNA. The sample profile shows about 25,000 clones; around 90% of them were found once. Clones ranked in the top ten supply roughly 8.3% of the sample.

The sample comes from a study of blood T cell repertoires in COVID-19 (dated by TCRdb to about 2020). The study in broad terms: Samples from collaborators originated in the United States, Italy and Spain and spanned both the acute and convalescent phases of COVID-19. The prospective study material was composed of cDNA or gDNA derived from T cells, B-cell-depleted T cells, or PBMCs. Subjects who had been exposed to COVID-19, were actively infected with it, or had recovered from it provided the deeply sampled blood TCRbeta repertoires that made up the dataset. A freely available public database, intended as a resource for researchers studying the immune response to SARS-CoV-2, is where the repertoires were released. Samples were obtained from the ongoing ImmuneRACE study (first 160 participants) and from about 1,300 subjects provided by 6 global collaborators. A de-identified subject ID, COVID-19 status, age in years and sex were almost always included in the sample metadata. HLA class I and class II types, where available, came from metadata supplied by the sample provider rather than from assay-based typing.

Whole blood was collected in K2EDTA tubes by collaborating institutions according to the institutions' own protocols. For TCRbeta analysis, collaborators shipped samples in one of three forms: frozen whole blood, isolated PBMCs, or DNA extracted from either of those sample types. The germline V gene supplies CDR1 SGHRS and CDR2 YFSETQ. V sheds 1 base and J sheds 6 bases, leaving 17 bases between their ends. The CDR3 contains 15 residues, cysteine and phenylalanine counted. The read is trimmed to its CDR3 DNA, 45 bases read in frame from base 1. What the study reported, not specific to this receptor: How much clinical and demographic metadata was included differed by source and by participant, and the metadata was provided uncurated.

The chain couples TRBV5-1 to TRBJ2-7; perhaps TRBD2 is the D gene, with 5 bases matching. This TCR derives from a human donor with active COVID-19. The donor label of this sample is uncertain. The sequenced material came from peripheral blood. The CDR3 in this case is CASSLPGGQSGEQYF. The DNA sequence is given as TGCGCCAGCAGCTTGCCGGGCGGGCAATCGGGCGAGCAGTACTTC. Beyond the CDR3, the reference TRBV5-1 and TRBJ2-7 genes provide the residues; the full variable domain reads: KAGVTQTPRYLIKTRGQQVTLSCSPISGHRSVSWYQQTPGQGLQFLFEYFSETQRNKGNFPGRFSGRQFSNSRSEMNVSTLELGDSALYLCASSLPGGQSGEQYFGPGTRLTVT.